This T cell receptor (beta chain) came from a study of somatic mutations in cytotoxic T cells in rheumatoid arthritis. Study summary: Flow sorting yielded some V beta antibody-stained T-cell populations at nearly 100% purity, among them V beta1+ cells sequenced for TCRB. Study-wide results and limits: No age-related increase in CD8+ clonality was seen in healthy controls, but one was seen in rheumatoid arthritis patients. Any difference in CD8+ T-cell clonality between patients who had rheumatoid arthritis and healthy controls who were age-matched was not statistically significant.

Some clones are missing from TCRdb's copy, which holds only in-frame ones; the method was immunoSEQ multiplex PCR. The sample consists of 11,000 or so clones, around 70% of them appearing once. In regard to this clone: What it binds is unknown.

The receptor comes from a man aged 65-85 years in good health. Sequencing used CD8+ T cells sorted from blood.

CDR3 in amino acids: CATSGVGANVLTF. The CDR3 DNA is TGTGCCACCTCAGGGGTCGGGGCCAACGTCCTGACTTTC. The chain carries TRBV7-9 and TRBJ2-6; TRBD1 is a possible D gene (6 bases). Per germline, CDR1 SEHNR and CDR2 FQNEAQ (reference sequence). The CDR3 runs to 13 residues. The ends were cut back, 10 bases at V and 4 bases at J, with 11 bases in the middle.